This TCR beta chain was found in a study of blood T cells in healthy people across ages (dated by TCRdb to the mid-2010s). At the level of the whole study: In model experiments, template switching captured about one uniquely barcoded TCR beta cDNA molecule for every two T cells. Using deep sequencing normalized with unique cDNA molecular identifiers, the study measured how TCR beta repertoire diversity changes with age. The study analyzed two additional independent replicas of 1 million unique cDNA reads from the same blood draw for two donors, one aged 18 to 30 and one aged 80 or older. Four age groups were formed from the donors: young (average 16 years), middle-aged (approximately 40), aged (under 70) and long-lived (around 80). To avoid experimental bias, donors of different ages were randomly spread across the sequencing lanes. What the work shows at the level of the full study, not this receptor alone: Because the CMV infection status of the donors was unknown, age-related changes in expanded clonotypes may potentially have been confounded. Compared with the aged group, more naive CD4+ T cells, fewer expanded clones and increased TCR diversity were shown by the long-lived group, suggesting age selection. Observed TCR beta diversity correlated strongly with the percentage of naive T cells measured by flow cytometry. As age increased, observed TCR beta diversity per million T cells dropped in a roughly linear way, and a significant reduction was already evident by age about 36. Bulk unsorted PBMC profiling prevented conclusive comparison of naive and antigen-experienced compartments. Estimates of total diversity based on one million sequenced T cells were considered lower bounds and underestimates.

This clonotype was seen a few times. This receptor's antigen is unknown. Base qualities are not provided; no much larger clone lies one nucleotide away. The donors were roughly 39 Caucasian individuals from Russia, aged 6 to 90 years, who were systemically healthy. Around 9.9 milliliters of peripheral blood were collected from each donor into EDTA-treated Vacutainer tubes. Ficoll-Paque density-gradient centrifugation was used to isolate PBMCs, with at least 7 million per sample. Total RNA, at least 6 micrograms per sample, was extracted from PBMCs with Trizol reagent. For every donor, an aliquot of PBMCs went through flow cytometry to measure the percentages of naive CD45RAhigh/CD27high T cells. Libraries were constructed by 5' RACE. Sequenced on an Illumina HiSeq 2500. A second about 7 to 12 cycle PCR used a sample-barcoded 5' primer and a J-beta primer mix. Each TCR beta cDNA molecule received a unique molecular identifier from a template-switch 5' adaptor carrying 12 random nucleotides. At least 2.5 million CDR3-containing paired-end reads were obtained from each sample. First-strand cDNA synthesis was performed from all RNA using the Mint cDNA synthesis kit, with priming by a TRBC-specific oligonucleotide. All cDNA was treated with uracil-DNA glycosylase and then went through a first 18-cycle PCR with the universal primers M1SS and BC2_uni_R. As for how the authors treated the data: For normalization, 1 million high-quality reads were randomly selected from each sample, with every read carrying a distinct molecular identifier. Reads with shared molecular identifiers were discarded instead of being binned into consensus sequences. MiTCR, run with a Q25 quality threshold and the strictest error-elimination algorithm, handled CDR3 identification, clonotype clustering and error correction. A nonparametric unseen species model with Euler transformation was used to estimate lower-bound total TCR beta diversity. TCRdb ran its own pipeline on the public reads, namely fastp trimming at Q25 and MiXCR clone calling, and kept in-frame beta chains. Entries that share a CDR3 protein sequence are merged under the most common genes and DNA. These V and J calls rely on TCRdb rather than the paper's analysis. In all, the sample holds about 1.6 million distinct CDR3 sequences, and almost 35% of those were seen once. 10% to 12% of the sample lies in the top ten.

This receptor was taken from a woman in her twenties or thirties in good health. Sequencing input: blood.

CDR3 reads: CASSASGVDTQYF. The nucleotide sequence is given as TGTGCCAGCAGCGCTAGCGGGGTCGATACGCAGTATTTT. The rearranged chain carries TRBV9 and TRBJ2-3, with 9 bases matching TRBD2. Via the germline V gene, CDR1 is SGDLS and CDR2 YYNGEE. From cysteine to phenylalanine, the CDR3 is 13 amino acids long. The DNA shown is the 39-base CDR3, in frame from base 1. V is pruned by 3 bases and J by 6 bases, leaving 2 bases of the junction without a gene match.